These T cell receptor beta chains were read from a single sample in a study of T cell responses to AZD1222 COVID-19 vaccine. Clones were sequenced by immunoSEQ multiplex PCR, and TCRdb holds only the in-frame ones, with some missing. Of some 150,000 clones detected, 75% to 90% appear once; the ten largest clones hold roughly 4.7%. The source material was peripheral blood, sampled on day 0 of AZD1222 vaccination. These TCRs come from an adult in good health. Each CDR3 is given with its conserved first and last residue. A D gene is named only where the DNA matches it firmly. Rows give clone size only sometimes, using once, few, many, or a class for an expanded clone.

TRBJ2-5,.,TRBD1,TRBV7-2,CASSFPGQGFRETQYF,TGTGCCAGCAGCTTCCCGGGACAGGGATTCCGGGAGACCCAGTACTTC
TRBJ2-7,.,TRBD2,TRBV19,CASSPGTSGYSYEQYF,TGTGCCAGTAGTCCCGGGACTAGCGGGTACTCCTACGAGCAGTACTTC
TRBJ2-3,.,TRBD2,TRBV28,CASSLSGSLGDTQYF,TGTGCCAGCAGTCTTAGCGGGAGCCTCGGGGATACGCAGTATTTT
TRBJ2-2,.,.,TRBV19,CASSIGRAGELFF,TGTGCCAGTAGTATTGGTAGAGCCGGGGAGCTGTTTTTT
TRBJ2-7,.,TRBD1,TRBV29-1,CSVKIQGYSYEQYF,TGCAGCGTTAAGATACAGGGGTACTCCTACGAGCAGTACTTC
TRBJ2-7,.,.,TRBV28,CASSLVRFVEQYF,TGTGCCAGCAGTTTGGTCCGTTTTGTCGAGCAGTACTTC
TRBJ2-7,.,.,TRBV7-2,CASSLISTYEQYF,TGTGCCAGCAGCCTTATAAGTACCTACGAGCAGTACTTC
TRBJ2-5,.,.,TRBV6-5,CASSRTLQETQYF,TGTGCCAGCAGCCGGACACTACAAGAGACCCAGTACTTC
TRBJ2-1,.,.,TRBV7-8,CASSHTSGHEQFF,TGTGCCAGCAGCCATACTAGTGGCCATGAGCAGTTCTTC
TRBJ2-1,.,TRBD2,TRBV19,CASSFGGDALYNEQFF,TGTGCCAGTAGTTTCGGGGGGGACGCCCTTTACAATGAGCAGTTCTTC
TRBJ1-5,.,.,TRBV6-5,CASSYREGQPQHF,TGTGCCAGCAGTTACAGGGAGGGGCAGCCCCAGCATTTT
TRBJ1-1,.,.,TRBV2,CASVGSTEAFF,TGTGCCAGCGTGGGTTCCACTGAAGCTTTCTTT
TRBJ2-7,.,.,TRBV3-1/TRBV3-2,CASSQDNPGLDEQYF,TGTGCCAGCAGCCAAGACAATCCGGGCCTAGACGAGCAGTACTTC
TRBJ1-5,.,.,TRBV15,CATSREGGKSNQPQHF,TGTGCCACCAGCAGGGAGGGGGGTAAAAGCAATCAGCCCCAGCATTTT
TRBJ1-1,.,.,TRBV4-1,CASSPVEGSEAFF,TGCGCCAGCAGCCCGGTCGAAGGGTCTGAAGCTTTCTTT
TRBJ1-3,.,.,TRBV9,CASSVGELSGDAGNTIYF,TGTGCCAGCAGCGTAGGAGAGTTATCAGGGGACGCTGGAAACACCATATATTTT
TRBJ2-7,.,TRBD1,TRBV11-2,CASSGAGDRVSYEQYF,TGTGCCAGCTCCGGGGCGGGGGACAGGGTATCCTACGAGCAGTACTTC
TRBJ1-1,.,.,TRBV2,CASTGTSLNTEAFF,TGTGCCAGTACCGGGACAAGCCTTAACACTGAAGCTTTCTTT
TRBJ2-7,.,.,TRBV2,CASRDTSSYEQYF,TGTGCCAGCAGGGACACGAGCTCCTACGAGCAGTACTTC
TRBJ2-5,.,.,TRBV6-5,CASSYANTRKETQYF,TGTGCCAGCAGTTACGCAAATACTAGAAAAGAGACCCAGTACTTC
TRBJ2-5,.,TRBD2,TRBV28,CASSRRGEETQYF,TGTGCCAGCAGTCGGCGGGGGGAAGAGACCCAGTACTTC
TRBJ1-5,.,.,TRBV6-5,CASSWRGGQPQHF,TGTGCCAGCAGTTGGCGGGGAGGTCAGCCCCAGCATTTT
TRBJ2-7,.,.,TRBV6-5,CASTLHAPYEQYF,TGTGCCAGCACCTTACATGCACCCTACGAGCAGTACTTC
TRBJ2-7,once,TRBD1,TRBV6-5,CASSYSGQAGHEQYF,TGTGCCAGCAGTTACTCAGGACAGGCCGGGCACGAGCAGTACTTC
TRBJ2-1,once,.,TRBV15,CATSRDPGDPGLFF,TGTGCCACCAGCAGAGATCCGGGGGATCCGGGGCTGTTCTTC
TRBJ2-3,.,.,TRBV5-1,CASSLNEGDTQYF,TGCGCCAGCAGCCTAAACGAAGGGGATACGCAGTATTTT
TRBJ2-7,once,.,TRBV5-1,CASSLSLTAYDSYEQYF,TGCGCCAGCAGCTTGTCCCTGACAGCCTACGACTCCTACGAGCAGTACTTC
TRBJ1-4,.,.,TRBV30,CAWSVSMAREKLFF,TGTGCCTGGAGTGTTAGTATGGCCCGGGAAAAACTGTTTTTT
TRBJ1-2,.,.,TRBV25-1,CASSVGSHGYTF,TGTGCCAGCAGTGTGGGGTCCCATGGCTACACCTTC
TRBJ2-7,.,.,TRBV19,CASSIRQAYEQYF,TGTGCCAGTAGTATAAGACAGGCCTACGAGCAGTACTTC
TRBJ1-1,few,.,TRBV7-9,CASSLIGVGAFF,TGTGCCAGCAGCTTAATTGGGGTAGGAGCTTTCTTT
TRBJ2-2,.,TRBD2,TRBV27,CASSPRSGLAGPGELFF,TGTGCCAGCAGTCCACGGTCGGGACTAGCGGGTCCCGGGGAGCTGTTTTTT
TRBJ1-2,.,.,TRBV28,CASSLWDSGPYTF,TGTGCCAGCAGTTTATGGGACAGCGGACCCTACACCTTC
TRBJ2-1,.,.,TRBV7-9,CASSVGGSYNEQFF,TGTGCCAGCAGCGTTGGGGGCTCCTACAATGAGCAGTTCTTC
TRBJ1-1,.,.,TRBV9,CASSVGAGTEAFF,TGTGCCAGCAGCGTAGGGGCAGGCACTGAAGCTTTCTTT
TRBJ1-1,.,.,TRBV6-5,CASTTRGLNTEAFF,TGTGCCAGCACTACTAGGGGTTTGAACACTGAAGCTTTCTTT
TRBJ2-7,few,.,TRBV27,CASSLSSQGYEQYF,TGTGCCAGCAGTTTATCGTCACAAGGCTACGAGCAGTACTTC
TRBJ2-3,.,.,TRBV18,CASSPKIDTQYF,TGTGCCAGCTCACCTAAGATAGATACGCAGTATTTT
TRBJ1-1,.,.,TRBV11-3,CASSHDRSEAFF,TGTGCCAGCAGCCATGACAGGAGCGAAGCTTTCTTT
TRBJ1-1,.,TRBD1,TRBV30,CAWSETRTGVEGTEAFF,TGTGCCTGGAGTGAAACAAGGACAGGGGTGGAGGGCACTGAAGCTTTCTTT
TRBJ2-1,.,.,TRBV7-9,CASSLEVAASHNEQFF,TGTGCCAGCAGCTTAGAGGTGGCCGCTTCCCACAATGAGCAGTTCTTC
TRBJ2-7,once,TRBD1,TRBV6-5,CASSRDSRNYEQYF,TGTGCCAGCAGTCGGGACAGCCGAAACTACGAGCAGTACTTC
TRBJ1-2,few,.,TRBV5-1,CASSDRDRANYGYTF,TGCGCCAGCAGCGACCGGGACCGAGCTAACTATGGCTACACCTTC
TRBJ1-4,.,.,TRBV5-1,CASSLDYSTTNEKLFF,TGCGCCAGCAGCTTGGATTACTCTACAACTAATGAAAAACTGTTTTTT
TRBJ2-4,.,.,TRBV27,CASSPGGIAKNIQYF,TGTGCCAGCAGCCCCGGGGGAATAGCCAAAAACATTCAGTACTTC
TRBJ1-5,.,.,TRBV6-5,CASRGAEQPQHF,TGTGCCAGCAGGGGGGCAGAGCAGCCCCAGCATTTT
TRBJ1-1,.,.,TRBV7-8,CASSYDPRMSEAFF,TGTGCCAGCAGCTACGATCCGCGGATGTCTGAAGCTTTCTTT
TRBJ2-3,.,TRBD2,TRBV28,CASSFSTAGGSTDTQYF,TGTGCCAGCAGTTTTTCTACTGCGGGGGGGAGCACAGATACGCAGTATTTT
TRBJ1-1,.,.,TRBV18,CASSQRRVSNTEAFF,TGTGCCAGCTCACAGCGTCGAGTCTCGAACACTGAAGCTTTCTTT
TRBJ1-1,.,.,TRBV30,CAWSVTGQYMNTEAFF,TGTGCCTGGAGTGTAACAGGACAATACATGAACACTGAAGCTTTCTTT
TRBJ1-2,.,.,TRBV27,CASSLMGRGNYGYTF,TGTGCCAGCAGTTTAATGGGACGGGGAAACTATGGCTACACCTTC
TRBJ1-2,.,TRBD1,TRBV19,CASSGSQGLDGYTF,TGTGCCAGTAGTGGCTCACAGGGGTTGGATGGCTACACCTTC